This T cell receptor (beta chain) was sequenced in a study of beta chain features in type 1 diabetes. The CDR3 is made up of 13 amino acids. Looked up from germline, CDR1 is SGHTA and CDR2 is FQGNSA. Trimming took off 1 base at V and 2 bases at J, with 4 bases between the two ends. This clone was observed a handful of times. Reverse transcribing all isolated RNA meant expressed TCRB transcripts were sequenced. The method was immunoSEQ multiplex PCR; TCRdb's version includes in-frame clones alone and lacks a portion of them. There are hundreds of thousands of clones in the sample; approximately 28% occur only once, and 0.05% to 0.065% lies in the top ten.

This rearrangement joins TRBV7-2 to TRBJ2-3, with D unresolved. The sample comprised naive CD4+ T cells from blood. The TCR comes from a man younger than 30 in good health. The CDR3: CASSLGVTDTQYF. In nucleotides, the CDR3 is TGTGCCAGCAGCTTAGGAGTCACAGATACGCAGTATTTT. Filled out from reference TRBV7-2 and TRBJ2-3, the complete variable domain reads GAGVSQSPSNKVTEKGKDVELRCDPISGHTALYWYRQSLGQGLEFLIYFQGNSAPDKSGLPSDRFSAERTGGSVSTLTIQRTQQEDSAVYLCASSLGVTDTQYFGPGTRLTVL.